Following are 9 T cell receptor beta chains from one sample sequenced in a study of regulatory T cells in long-lasting Graves disease. Building the TCR beta libraries relied on iRepertoire HTBI primers, and CDR3 regions underwent Arm-PCR. TCRdb passed the multiplex PCR reads through MiXCR, listing each CDR3 protein once. Of 400,000 to 500,000 distinct CDR3 sequences detected, about 22% appear once; the ten largest clones hold roughly 7%. The time point is: persistent/refractory GD, antithyroid drugs over 5 years with positive TRAb. RNA from PBMCs was the source of the TCR library. The sample here was peripheral blood mononuclear cells (PBMCs), taken when the disease was refractory, from a patient treated with antithyroid drugs. The receptor source for this set is a female donor with Graves disease.

In this sample, this clonotype turned up a few times. V usage is TRBV5-1 and J usage is TRBJ2-5; 8 bases align to TRBD2. With 6 bases clipped from V and 0 bases from J, the junction kept 10 bases outside the gene matches. Germline CDR1 and CDR2: SGHRS and YFSETQ. This CDR3 region has 16 residues. The CDR3 sequence: CASNFLAGRDQETQYF. The CDR3 DNA reads as TGCGCCAGCAACTTTTTAGCGGGACGCGACCAAGAGACCCAGTACTTC.

This clonotype was seen repeatedly, ten times or more. V gene TRBV10-3 combines with J gene TRBJ1-1, with a tentative D call TRBD1 (5 bases). Germline loops: CDR1 ENHRY, CDR2 SYGVKD. The V end was cut by 8 bases, the J end by 5 bases, with 18 bases between. There are 14 residues in the CDR3. In DNA, the CDR3 is TGTGCCATCTCATCGGGGACTGGAGGGACTGAAGCTTTCTTT. Its protein product is CAISSGTGGTEAFF.

The V gene is TRBV12-3 or TRBV12-4, the J gene TRBJ2-1; possibly TRBD2 for D (6 bases). V lost 3 bases, J lost 2 bases, and 14 bases lay in between. This CDR3 region has 16 residues. CDR3 loop: CASSFNKGGPYNEQFF. The CDR3, as DNA: TGTGCCAGCAGTTTTAACAAGGGAGGTCCCTACAATGAGCAGTTCTTC.

This clonotype was observed a few times. The gene calls are TRBV9 and TRBJ1-6, with no clear D. Trimming left V 3 bases short and J 1 base short, with 14 bases between. The CDR3 has 17 amino acids. Germline CDR1 is SGDLS and CDR2 is YYNGEE. DNA of the CDR3: TGTGCCAGCAGCGAGCTTGGGATGGCGTCCTATAATTCACCCCTCCACTTT. Its protein is CASSELGMASYNSPLHF.

V gene TRBV27 combines with J gene TRBJ1-1; D possibly corresponds to TRBD1 (6 bases). In germline, CDR1 is MNHEY, CDR2 SMNVEV (reference sequence). V shed 6 bases and J shed 11 bases, with 19 bases lying between them. The length of the CDR3 is 13 residues. CDR3 nucleotide sequence: TGTGCCAGCAGGCGCAACGAACAGGGTGCGGCTTTCTTT. Translated: CASRRNEQGAAFF.

The chain has TRBV24-1 and TRBJ2-2; D remains ambiguous. Trimming pared 8 bases from V and 5 bases from J, leaving 11 bases between. The V gene's germline CDR1 is KGHDR and CDR2 SFDVKD. The CDR3 covers 13 residues. The CDR3 DNA follows: TGTGCCACCAAGAAGGCGCCAACCGGGGAGCTGTTTTTT. Translation: CATKKAPTGELFF.

This clonotype was seen repeatedly, ten times or more. The chain carries TRBV6-1 and TRBJ1-5; TRBD1 is a possible D gene (5 bases). In germline, CDR1 is MNHNS, CDR2 SASEGT. The CDR3 length is 16 residues. Trimming shortened V by 8 bases and J by 7 bases, and 24 bases separated the two germline ends. CDR3 DNA sequence: TGTGCCAGCGCTAAGGCGGGGGGTCCCATCCGACAGCCCCAGCATTTT. It codes for CASAKAGGPIRQPQHF.

The genes are TRBV29-1 and TRBJ1-2, with D perhaps TRBD1 (6 bases). In germline, CDR1 is SQVTM, CDR2 ANQGSEA. V lost 3 bases and J lost 6, with 11 bases in between. The CDR3 spans 12 residues. The CDR3 is CSVDTGLNGYTF. CDR3 in DNA: TGCAGCGTTGATACAGGGCTCAATGGCTACACCTTC.

This clonotype was recorded at least ten times. J is TRBJ1-2 and V is TRBV29-1, with D unclear. Trimming took 4 bases from V and 4 from J, leaving 10 bases between them. CDR1 is SQVTM, CDR2 ANQGSEA, per germline. The CDR3 is 12 residues long. CDR3 nucleotide sequence: TGCAGCGTTGGGGATGACGGCTATGGCTACACCTTC. Translating gives CSVGDDGYGYTF.